This T cell receptor beta chain is from a study of blood T cell repertoires in COVID-19. Study-level information: Some COVID-19 samples were acute and others convalescent; all came from the United States, Italy and Spain. T cells, B-cell-depleted T cells, or PBMCs supplied cDNA or gDNA.

Trimming removed 4 bases from V and 4 bases from J, with 13 bases in between. The CDR3 consists of 14 residues. Germline V gene lookup returns CDR1 MNHEY and CDR2 SVGAGI. Authors' analysis steps: Amplification of reference gene primers provided the estimated nucleated cell counts. Generated by immunoSEQ multiplex PCR, the TCRdb table keeps only in-frame clones and is missing some. The V and J calls and clone size come from that table; D and trimming were worked out from the DNA. The table lists about 300,000 clones, around 80% of them singletons, with about 1.2% in the top ten. The V gene is TRBV6-5, the J gene TRBJ1-2; maybe TRBD1 (6 bases). Sequences were obtained from peripheral blood. The sequence was obtained from a woman aged 50 to 60 with acute or convalescent COVID-19. The CDR3 region is CASSLDRLGYGYTF. The CDR3 DNA reads TGTGCCAGCAGTTTAGACAGGCTTGGCTATGGCTACACCTTC.